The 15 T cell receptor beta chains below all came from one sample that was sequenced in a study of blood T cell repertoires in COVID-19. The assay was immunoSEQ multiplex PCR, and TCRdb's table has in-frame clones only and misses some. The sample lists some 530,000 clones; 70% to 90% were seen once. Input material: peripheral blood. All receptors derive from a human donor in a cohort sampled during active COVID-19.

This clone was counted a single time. CDR3: CASSGTGLSNTEAFF. The CDR3 nucleotides read TGTGCCAGTAGTGGGACAGGGCTTTCTAACACTGAAGCTTTCTTT. The chain is built from TRBV19 and TRBJ1-1, with TRBD1 identical over 9 bases. Unmatched junction bases numbered 6, after V lost 5 bases and J lost 2 bases. Germline CDR1 reads LNHDA; CDR2 reads SQIVND (reference sequence). This CDR3 region has 15 residues. Complete variable domain (other parts from reference TRBV19 and TRBJ1-1): DGGITQSPKYLFRKEGQNVTLSCEQNLNHDAMYWYRQDPGQGLRLIYYSQIVNDFQKGDIAEGYSVSREKKESFPLTVTSAQKNPTAFYLCASSGTGLSNTEAFFGQGTRLTVV.

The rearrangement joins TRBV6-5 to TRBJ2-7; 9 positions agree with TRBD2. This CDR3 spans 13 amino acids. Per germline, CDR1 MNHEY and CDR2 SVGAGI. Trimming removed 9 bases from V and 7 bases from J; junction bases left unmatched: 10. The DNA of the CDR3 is TGTGCCAGTCGACTAGCGGCCACGGGGGAGCAGTACTTC. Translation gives CASRLAATGEQYF.

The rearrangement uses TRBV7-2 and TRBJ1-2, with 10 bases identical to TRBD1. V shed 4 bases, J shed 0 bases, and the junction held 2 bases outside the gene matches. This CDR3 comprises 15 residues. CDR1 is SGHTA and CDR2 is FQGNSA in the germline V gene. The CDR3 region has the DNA TGTGCCAGCAGCTCAGACAGGGGGCCTAACTATGGCTACACCTTC. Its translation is CASSSDRGPNYGYTF.

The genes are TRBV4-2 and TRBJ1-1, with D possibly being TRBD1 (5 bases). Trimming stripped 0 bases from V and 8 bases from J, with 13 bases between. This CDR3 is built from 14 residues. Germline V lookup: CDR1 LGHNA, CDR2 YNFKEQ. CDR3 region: CASSQDIRRGEAFF. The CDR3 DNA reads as TGTGCCAGCAGCCAAGATATTAGGAGGGGCGAAGCTTTCTTT.

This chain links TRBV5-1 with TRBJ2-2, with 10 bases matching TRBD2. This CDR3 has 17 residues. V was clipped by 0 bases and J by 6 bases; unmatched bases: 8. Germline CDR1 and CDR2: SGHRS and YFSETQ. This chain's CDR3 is CASSLGPLAGVSGELFF. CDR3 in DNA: TGCGCCAGCAGCTTGGGCCCCCTAGCGGGAGTCTCCGGGGAGCTGTTTTTT. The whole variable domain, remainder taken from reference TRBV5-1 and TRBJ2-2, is KAGVTQTPRYLIKTRGQQVTLSCSPISGHRSVSWYQQTPGQGLQFLFEYFSETQRNKGNFPGRFSGRQFSNSRSEMNVSTLELGDSALYLCASSLGPLAGVSGELFFGEGSRLTVL.

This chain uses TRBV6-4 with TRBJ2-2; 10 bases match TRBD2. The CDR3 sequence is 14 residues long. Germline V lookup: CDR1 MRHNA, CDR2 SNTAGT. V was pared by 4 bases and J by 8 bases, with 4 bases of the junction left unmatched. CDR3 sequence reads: CASSASGSSGELFF. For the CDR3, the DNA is TGTGCCAGCAGTGCTAGCGGGAGTTCTGGGGAGCTGTTTTTT.

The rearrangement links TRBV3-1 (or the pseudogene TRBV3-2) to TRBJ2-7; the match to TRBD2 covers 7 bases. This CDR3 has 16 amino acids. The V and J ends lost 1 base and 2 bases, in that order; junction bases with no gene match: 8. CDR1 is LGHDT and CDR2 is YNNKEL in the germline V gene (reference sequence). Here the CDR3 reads CASSQVGGRAAYEQYF. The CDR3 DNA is TGTGCCAGCAGCCAAGTTGGGGGGAGGGCCGCCTACGAGCAGTACTTC.

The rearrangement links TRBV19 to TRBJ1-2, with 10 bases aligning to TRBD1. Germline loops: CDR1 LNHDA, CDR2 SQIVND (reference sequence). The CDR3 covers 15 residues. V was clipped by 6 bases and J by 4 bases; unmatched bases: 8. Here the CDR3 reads CASRDRTGGGYGYTF. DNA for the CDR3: TGTGCCAGTAGAGATCGGACAGGGGGTGGCTATGGCTACACCTTC.

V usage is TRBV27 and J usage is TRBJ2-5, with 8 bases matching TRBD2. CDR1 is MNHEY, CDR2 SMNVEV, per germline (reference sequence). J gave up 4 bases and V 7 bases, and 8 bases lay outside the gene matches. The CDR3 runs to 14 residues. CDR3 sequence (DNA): TGTGCCAGCACCCCAGCGGGAGAACGAGAGACCCAGTACTTC. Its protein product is CASTPAGERETQYF.

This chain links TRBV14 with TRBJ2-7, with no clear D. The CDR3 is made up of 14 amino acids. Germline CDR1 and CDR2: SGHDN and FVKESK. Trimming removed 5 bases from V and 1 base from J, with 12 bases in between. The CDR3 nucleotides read TGTGCCAGCAGCTCTTCTTATACTTCCTACGAGCAGTACTTC. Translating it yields CASSSSYTSYEQYF.

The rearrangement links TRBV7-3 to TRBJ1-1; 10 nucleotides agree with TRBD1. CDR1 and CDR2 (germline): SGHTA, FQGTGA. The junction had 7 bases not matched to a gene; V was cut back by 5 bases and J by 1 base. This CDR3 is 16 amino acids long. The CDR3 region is CASSPTGGRWNTEAFF. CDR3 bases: TGTGCCAGCAGCCCGACAGGGGGCCGATGGAACACTGAAGCTTTCTTT.

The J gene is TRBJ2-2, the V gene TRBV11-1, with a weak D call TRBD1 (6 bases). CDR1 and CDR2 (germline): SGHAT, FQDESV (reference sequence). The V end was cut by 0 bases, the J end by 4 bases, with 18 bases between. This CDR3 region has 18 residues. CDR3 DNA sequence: TGTGCCAGCAGCTTAGCGGGGTCCAGGGGCAAAAGCACCGGGGAGCTGTTTTTT. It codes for CASSLAGSRGKSTGELFF.

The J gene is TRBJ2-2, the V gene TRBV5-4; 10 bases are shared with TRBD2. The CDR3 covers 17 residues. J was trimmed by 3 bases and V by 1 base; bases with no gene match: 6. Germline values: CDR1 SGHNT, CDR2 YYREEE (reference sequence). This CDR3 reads CASSLWGLASYTGELFF. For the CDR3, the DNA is TGTGCCAGCAGCTTGTGGGGACTAGCGTCGTACACCGGGGAGCTGTTTTTT.

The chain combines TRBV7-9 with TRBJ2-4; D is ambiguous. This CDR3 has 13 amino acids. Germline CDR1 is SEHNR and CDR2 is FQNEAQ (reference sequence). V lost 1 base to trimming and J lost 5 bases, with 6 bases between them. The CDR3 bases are TGTGCCAGCAGCTTAGAACAGCAAAACATTCAGTACTTC. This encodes CASSLEQQNIQYF. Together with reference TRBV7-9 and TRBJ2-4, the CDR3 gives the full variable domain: DTGVSQNPRHKITKRGQNVTFRCDPISEHNRLYWYRQTLGQGPEFLTYFQNEAQLEKSRLLSDRFSAERPKGSFSTLEIQRTEQGDSAMYLCASSLEQQNIQYFGAGTRLSVL.

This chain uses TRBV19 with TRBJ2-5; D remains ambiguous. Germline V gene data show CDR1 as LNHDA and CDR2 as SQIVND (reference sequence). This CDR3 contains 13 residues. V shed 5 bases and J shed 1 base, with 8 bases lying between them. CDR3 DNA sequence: TGTGCCAGTAGTGTGGAGCTCCAAGAGACCCAGTACTTC. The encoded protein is CASSVELQETQYF.